Presented here are 5 T cell receptor beta chains from one specimen sequenced in a study of blood T cell repertoires in COVID-19 (TCRdb year 2020). Libraries were built with the immunoSEQ multiplex PCR assay. TCRdb carries this immuneACCESS record with in-frame sequences only. Its versions omit some clonotypes, under half of them owing to an unresolved V gene in the studies checked, with the rest unexplained. The sample has 99,000 or so clones on record, roughly 91% of them singletons. The leading ten clones occupy more than 4.5% of the sample. The sample consisted of peripheral blood. The receptor source for this set is a human donor in a cohort sampled during active COVID-19.

The genes are TRBV4-2 and TRBJ2-3, with 9 bases identical to TRBD2. This CDR3 is built from 18 residues. The V gene's germline CDR1 is LGHNA and CDR2 YNFKEQ. J was trimmed by 0 bases and V by 4 bases; bases with no gene match: 11. The CDR3 sequence is CASSPQDSSGASTDTQYF. The CDR3 region has the DNA TGTGCCAGCAGCCCCCAAGATTCTAGCGGGGCTAGCACAGATACGCAGTATTTT.

V gene TRBV5-6 combines with J gene TRBJ2-1, with D perhaps matching TRBD1 (5 bases). V lost 0 bases to trimming and J lost 6 bases, with 7 bases between them. CDR1 is SGHDT, CDR2 YYEEEE, per germline. CDR3 length: 13 residues. The CDR3 region has the DNA TGTGCCAGCAGCTTGGAAGGGGTCAATGAGCAGTTCTTC. It translates to CASSLEGVNEQFF. Looking up the rest from reference TRBV5-6 and TRBJ2-1 gives the full variable domain: DAGVTQSPTHLIKTRGQQVTLRCSPKSGHDTVSWYQQALGQGPQFIFQYYEEEERQRGNFPDRFSGHQFPNYSSELNVNALLLGDSALYLCASSLEGVNEQFFGPGTRLTVL.

The chain carries TRBV6-5 and TRBJ2-7; D is perhaps TRBD2 (5 bases). From germline, CDR1 is MNHEY and CDR2 SVGAGI. Deletions cut 4 bases from V and 9 bases from J, with 16 bases between. CDR3 length equals 13 residues. The CDR3 DNA is TGTGCCAGCAGTTCCAACGACGAGGGTGTGCAGTACTTC. This gives the protein CASSSNDEGVQYF.

The chain has TRBV9 and TRBJ2-2; TRBD1 aligns across 11 bases. Germline loops: CDR1 SGDLS, CDR2 YYNGEE. This CDR3 is 14 amino acids long. Trimming at V came to 3 bases and at J to 7 bases, leaving 2 bases not matched to a gene. The CDR3 spells CASSGTGGGGELFF. The CDR3 region has the DNA TGTGCCAGCAGCGGGACAGGGGGCGGCGGGGAGCTGTTTTTT.

This clone was observed once. The chain employs TRBV4-3 and TRBJ1-2; D not certain. V lost 0 bases to trimming and J lost 1 base, with 6 bases between them. The CDR3 covers 14 residues. In germline, CDR1 is LGHNA, CDR2 YSLEER. CDR3 sequence: CASSQDSLNYGYTF. DNA for the CDR3: TGCGCCAGCAGCCAAGACAGTCTTAACTATGGCTACACCTTC.